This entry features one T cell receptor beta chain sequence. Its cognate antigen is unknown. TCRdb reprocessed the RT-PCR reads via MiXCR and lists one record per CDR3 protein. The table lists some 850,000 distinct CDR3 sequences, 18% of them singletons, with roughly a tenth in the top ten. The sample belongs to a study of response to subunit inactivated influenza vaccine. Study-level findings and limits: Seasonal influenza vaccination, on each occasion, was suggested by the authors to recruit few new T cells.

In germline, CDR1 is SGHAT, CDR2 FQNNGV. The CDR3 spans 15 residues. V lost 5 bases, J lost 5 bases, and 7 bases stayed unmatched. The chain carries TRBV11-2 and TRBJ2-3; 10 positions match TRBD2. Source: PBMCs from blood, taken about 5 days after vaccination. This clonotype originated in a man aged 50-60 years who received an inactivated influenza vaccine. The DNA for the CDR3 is TGTGCCAGCAGCGAGATAGCGGGAGGCGTAGATACGCAGTATTTT. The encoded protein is CASSEIAGGVDTQYF.